Each of the 26 T cell receptor beta chains below was sequenced from the same sample in a study of blood T cell repertoires in COVID-19. The assay was immunoSEQ multiplex PCR, and TCRdb's table has in-frame clones only and misses some. The table has about 260,000 clones, about nine tenths seen once. Sequencing was performed on peripheral blood. These receptor sequences come from a woman aged 50 to 60 who had recovered from COVID-19.

This chain connects TRBV7-3 to TRBJ2-1, with a weak D call TRBD2 (7 bases). Germline V CDR1 and CDR2: SGHTA, FQGTGA. This CDR3 is built from 14 residues. With 2 bases removed from V and 10 bases from J, the gap between germline ends came to 15 bases. Here the CDR3 reads CASSLSGGGSEQFF. The CDR3 DNA reads as TGTGCCAGCAGCTTATCGGGGGGCGGATCGGAGCAGTTCTTC.

The rearrangement links TRBV6-1 to TRBJ2-7; perhaps TRBD2 as D (5 bases). Germline loops: CDR1 MNHNS, CDR2 SASEGT. The CDR3 is 14 amino acids. Trimming took 1 base from V and 3 from J, leaving 10 bases between them. Here the CDR3 reads CASSEGGLLYEQYF. CDR3 sequence (DNA): TGTGCCAGCAGTGAAGGAGGGTTACTCTACGAGCAGTACTTC.

This chain links TRBV9 with TRBJ2-1; D may be TRBD2 (5 bases). CDR3 length equals 15 residues. From germline, CDR1 is SGDLS and CDR2 YYNGEE. Deletions cut 3 bases from V and 10 bases from J, with 20 bases between. Here the CDR3 reads CASSAEPTREAEQFF. The CDR3 DNA sequence: TGTGCCAGCAGCGCCGAGCCAACTAGAGAAGCAGAGCAGTTCTTC.

This chain uses TRBV19 with TRBJ2-7, with 11 nucleotides matching TRBD1. V was pared by 6 bases and J by 6 bases, with 10 bases of the junction left unmatched. Per the germline V gene, CDR1 is LNHDA and CDR2 is SQIVND (reference sequence). The CDR3 has 15 residues. CDR3 amino acids: CASRPGQGGFTEQYF. The CDR3 DNA sequence: TGTGCCAGTAGGCCGGGACAGGGGGGTTTCACCGAGCAGTACTTC.

This clone has only a few counts. The chain couples TRBV28 to TRBJ1-5; tentatively, D is TRBD1 (6 bases). There are 15 residues in the CDR3. Germline CDR1 reads MDHEN; CDR2 reads SYDVKM. With 3 bases removed from V and 4 bases from J, the gap between germline ends came to 13 bases. CDR3 sequence (DNA): TGTGCCAGCAGTTTCGCCTCCAGGGGTAATCAGCCCCAGCATTTT. As protein: CASSFASRGNQPQHF.

This clone showed up just once. J is TRBJ1-2 and V is TRBV13; D perhaps matches TRBD1 (5 bases). This CDR3 is 14 amino acids long. The V gene lost 5 bases and the J gene lost 1 base, with 11 bases spanning the gap. Germline CDR1 PRHDT, CDR2 FYEKMQ (reference sequence). This CDR3 reads CASSKEQDNYGYTF. CDR3 nucleotides: TGTGCCAGCAGCAAAGAACAGGATAACTATGGCTACACCTTC.

The V call is TRBV5-4, the J call TRBJ2-1, with D hard to call. The V gene lost 3 bases and the J gene lost 7 bases, with 8 bases spanning the gap. The CDR3 is made up of 12 amino acids. The germline CDR1 and CDR2 sequences are SGHNT and YYREEE (reference sequence). The CDR3 spells CASSSDWNEQFF. In DNA form, the CDR3 reads TGTGCCAGCAGCTCTGACTGGAATGAGCAGTTCTTC. Combining the CDR3 with reference TRBV5-4 and TRBJ2-1 gives the whole variable domain ETGVTQSPTHLIKTRGQQVTLRCSSQSGHNTVSWYQQALGQGPQFIFQYYREEENGRGNFPPRFSGLQFPNYSSELNVNALELDDSALYLCASSSDWNEQFFGPGTRLTVL.

The chain has TRBV9 and TRBJ2-2, with D unresolved. Trimming shortened V by 4 bases and J by 0 bases, and 10 bases separated the two germline ends. The CDR3 runs 15 residues. Germline V CDR1 and CDR2: SGDLS, YYNGEE. CDR3 in amino acids: CASSPRRTNTGELFF. The CDR3 DNA reads TGTGCCAGCAGCCCCCGGAGAACGAACACCGGGGAGCTGTTTTTT. Based on the CDR3 plus reference TRBV9 and TRBJ2-2, the full variable domain is DSGVTQTPKHLITATGQRVTLRCSPRSGDLSVYWYQQSLDQGLQFLIQYYNGEERAKGNILERFSAQQFPDLHSELNLSSLELGDSALYFCASSPRRTNTGELFFGEGSRLTVL.

This chain links TRBV6-4 with TRBJ1-3, with TRBD1 matching 8 bases. This CDR3 has 15 amino acids. Germline V CDR1 and CDR2: MRHNA, SNTAGT. V shed 11 bases and J 0 bases; nucleotides not matched to a gene: 9. The DNA of the CDR3 is TGTGCCCTCCGGACAGGGTTAAGCTCTGGAAACACCATATATTTT. Its protein product is CALRTGLSSGNTIYF.

The gene calls are TRBV5-1 and TRBJ1-4, with D possibly matching TRBD1 (6 bases). The CDR3 totals 13 residues. V dropped 4 bases and J dropped 7 bases, with 11 bases sitting between them. CDR1 and CDR2 (germline): SGHRS, YFSETQ. The CDR3 protein is CASSVDRTEKLFF. The CDR3 nucleotides read TGCGCCAGCAGCGTCGACAGGACTGAAAAACTGTTTTTT.

This CDR3 is CASTSGRTGTYEQYF. The DNA of the CDR3 is TGTGCCAGCACCTCGGGCAGGACAGGTACCTACGAGCAGTACTTC. This chain uses TRBV28 with TRBJ2-7; 7 positions agree with TRBD1. This CDR3 has 15 amino acids. V dropped 7 bases and J dropped 2; count of bases not matched to a gene: 11. Germline V CDR1 and CDR2: MDHEN, SYDVKM.

The V gene is TRBV28, the J gene TRBJ2-5; no clear D gene. Looked up from germline, CDR1 is MDHEN and CDR2 is SYDVKM. The CDR3 extends over 12 amino acids. V lost 5 bases and J 1 base, leaving 5 bases between the germline ends. The CDR3 bases are TGTGCCAGCAGTGTGGCCCAAGAGACCCAGTACTTC. Its protein is CASSVAQETQYF.

This chain uses TRBV12-3 or TRBV12-4 with TRBJ1-4; the D is unclear. This CDR3 has 11 residues. Trimming took 3 bases from V and 8 from J, leaving 4 bases between them. CDR3: CASSFREKLFF. The DNA of the CDR3 is TGTGCCAGCAGTTTTCGGGAAAAACTGTTTTTT.

The chain is built from TRBV4-3 and TRBJ2-3; 8 bases fit TRBD1. CDR3 length: 16 amino acids. With 0 bases clipped from V and 6 bases from J, the junction kept 8 bases outside the gene matches. In germline, CDR1 is LGHNA, CDR2 YSLEER. CDR3 sequence reads: CASSQDKQRQGDTQYF. Written as DNA, the CDR3 is TGCGCCAGCAGCCAAGATAAACAGCGACAGGGGGATACGCAGTATTTT.

J is TRBJ2-7 and V is TRBV10-3; D is ambiguous. CDR1 and CDR2 from the germline V gene are ENHRY and SYGVKD. V was clipped by 4 bases and J by 0 bases, with 10 bases between them. This CDR3 is 14 amino acids long. The CDR3 region is CAISVTGSSYEQYF. As DNA, the CDR3 is TGTGCCATCAGTGTAACGGGTTCCTCCTACGAGCAGTACTTC.

CDR3 in DNA: TGTGCCAGCAGTCCCCTCTGGGGGAGGAACTATGGCTACACCTTC. Amino acid sequence: CASSPLWGRNYGYTF. The rearrangement joins TRBV27 to TRBJ1-2; possibly TRBD1 for D (5 bases). The CDR3 contains 15 residues. Per germline, CDR1 MNHEY and CDR2 SMNVEV (reference sequence). With 5 bases removed from V and 2 bases from J, the gap between germline ends came to 15 bases.

This sequence joins TRBV5-1 and TRBJ2-7, with 13 bases that match TRBD2. Germline-derived CDR1 and CDR2 are SGHRS and YFSETQ. Trimming removed 5 bases from V and 6 bases from J; junction bases left unmatched: 5. This CDR3 has 14 amino acids. The DNA of the CDR3 is TGCGCCAGCAGGCGGACTAGCGGGAGTAGCGAGCAGTACTTC. Translating it yields CASRRTSGSSEQYF.

The chain recombines TRBV30 with TRBJ1-5; perhaps TRBD1 as D (5 bases). The ends were cut back, 2 bases at V and 7 bases at J, with 12 bases in the middle. This CDR3 is 13 amino acids long. Germline V gene data show CDR1 as GTSNPN and CDR2 as SVGIG (reference sequence). CDR3 DNA sequence: TGTGCCTGGAGTCAGAAGGGGAGGCAGCCCCAGCATTTT. This translates into CAWSQKGRQPQHF.

V gene TRBV30 combines with J gene TRBJ1-1; TRBD1 matches 9 bases. Germline assignment: CDR1 GTSNPN and CDR2 SVGIG (reference sequence). The CDR3 extends over 16 amino acids. V shed 4 bases, J shed 4 bases, and the junction held 13 bases outside the gene matches. Here the CDR3 DNA reads TGTGCCTGGATACCCAAACCGGGACAGGGTATCACTGAAGCTTTCTTT. Translating it yields CAWIPKPGQGITEAFF.

The chain is built from TRBV7-2 and TRBJ1-3; D not certain. Germline CDR1 and CDR2: SGHTA and FQGNSA. The CDR3 covers 16 residues. The ends were cut back, 1 base at V and 2 bases at J, with 12 bases in the middle. The CDR3 DNA is TGTGCCAGCAGCTTAGGGAGTTTAATCGCTGGAAACACCATATATTTT. Translating gives CASSLGSLIAGNTIYF.

The V gene is TRBV7-9, the J gene TRBJ2-3, with a tentative D call TRBD2 (5 bases). V was trimmed by 1 base and J by 4 bases, leaving 12 bases between them. The CDR3 is 15 residues long. Germline V gene sequence: CDR1 SEHNR, CDR2 FQNEAQ (reference sequence). In DNA, the CDR3 is TGTGCCAGCAGCTTAGGCGCTAGCAGCGCAGATACGCAGTATTTT. This translates into CASSLGASSADTQYF.

The rearrangement links TRBV4-3 to TRBJ2-2; D is possibly TRBD2 (5 bases). This CDR3 has 20 amino acids. Germline V CDR1 and CDR2: LGHNA, YSLEER. The ends were cut back, 1 base at V and 1 base at J, with 22 bases in the middle. The CDR3, as DNA: TGCGCCAGCAGCCAAGTTCAAGTAGCGCTGGACGCCGAGAACACCGGGGAGCTGTTTTTT. Its translation: CASSQVQVALDAENTGELFF.

V gene TRBV7-3 combines with J gene TRBJ1-1, with D perhaps matching TRBD1 (5 bases). Germline V gives CDR1 SGHTA, CDR2 FQGTGA. The CDR3 loop spans 15 amino acids. The V end was cut by 5 bases, the J end by 4 bases, with 17 bases between. The CDR3 loop is CASSPSGGRITEAFF. The CDR3 DNA sequence: TGTGCCAGCAGCCCCTCCGGGGGGAGGATCACTGAAGCTTTCTTT. Full variable domain (outside the CDR3, taken from reference TRBV7-3 and TRBJ1-1): GAGVSQTPSNKVTEKGKYVELRCDPISGHTALYWYRQSLGQGPEFLIYFQGTGAADDSGLPNDRFFAVRPEGSVSTLKIQRTERGDSAVYLCASSPSGGRITEAFFGQGTRLTVV.

This chain connects TRBV9 to TRBJ2-3, with 7 bases lining up with TRBD1. Germline V gene lookup returns CDR1 SGDLS and CDR2 YYNGEE. V was clipped by 4 bases and J by 7 bases; unmatched bases: 9. The CDR3 sequence is 14 residues long. The CDR3 nucleotides read TGTGCCAGCAGCCCCACGACAGGGCTAAATACGCAGTATTTT. This codes for CASSPTTGLNTQYF.

The chain combines TRBV7-2 with TRBJ2-4; 9 nucleotides match TRBD2. The J segment lost 9 bases and the V segment lost 2 bases, leaving 11 bases of the junction unmatched. CDR1 is SGHTA, CDR2 FQGNSA, per germline. The CDR3 totals 16 residues. CDR3 in amino acids: CASSLSASGEGGIQYF. The CDR3 DNA is TGTGCCAGCAGCTTATCAGCTAGCGGGGAGGGAGGCATTCAGTACTTC.

The chain combines TRBV3-1 (or the pseudogene TRBV3-2) with TRBJ2-7; 7 bases line up with TRBD1. V was pared by 2 bases and J by 2 bases, with 6 bases of the junction left unmatched. This CDR3 comprises 15 residues. Germline CDR1 reads LGHDT; CDR2 reads YNNKEL (reference sequence). The CDR3 bases are TGTGCCAGCAGCCAATTTTTGGGACAGACCTACGAGCAGTACTTC. Protein product: CASSQFLGQTYEQYF.